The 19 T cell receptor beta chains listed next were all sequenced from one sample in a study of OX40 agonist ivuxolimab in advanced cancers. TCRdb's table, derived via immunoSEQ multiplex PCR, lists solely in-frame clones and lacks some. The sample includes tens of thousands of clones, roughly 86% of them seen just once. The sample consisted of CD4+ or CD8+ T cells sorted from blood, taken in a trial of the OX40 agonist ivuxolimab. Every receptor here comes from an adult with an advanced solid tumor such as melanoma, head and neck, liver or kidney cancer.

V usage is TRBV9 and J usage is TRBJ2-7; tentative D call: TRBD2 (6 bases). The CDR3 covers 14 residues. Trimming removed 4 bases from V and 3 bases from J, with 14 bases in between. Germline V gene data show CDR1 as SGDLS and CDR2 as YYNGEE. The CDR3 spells CASSSQPGLYEQYF. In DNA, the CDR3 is TGTGCCAGCAGCTCCCAGCCGGGACTCTACGAGCAGTACTTC.

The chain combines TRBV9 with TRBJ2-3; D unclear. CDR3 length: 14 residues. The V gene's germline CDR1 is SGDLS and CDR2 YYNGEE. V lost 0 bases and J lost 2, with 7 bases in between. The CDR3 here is CASSVEGYTDTQYF. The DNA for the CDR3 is TGTGCCAGCAGCGTAGAGGGCTACACAGATACGCAGTATTTT.

The CDR3 DNA is TGTGCCAGCAGTTACTCGGGGGCAGGGCTGAATGGCTACACCTTC. Protein product: CASSYSGAGLNGYTF. The chain links TRBV6-6 to TRBJ1-2; tentative D call: TRBD1 (6 bases). Germline CDR1 is MNHNY and CDR2 is SVGAGI (reference sequence). The CDR3 runs 15 residues. Trimming shortened V by 0 bases and J by 6 bases, and 14 bases separated the two germline ends.

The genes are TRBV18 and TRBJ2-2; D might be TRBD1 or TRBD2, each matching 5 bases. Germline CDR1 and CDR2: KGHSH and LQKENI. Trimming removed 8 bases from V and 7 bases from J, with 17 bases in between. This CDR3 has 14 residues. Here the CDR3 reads CASPRDPADGELFF. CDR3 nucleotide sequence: TGTGCCAGCCCTCGGGACCCCGCGGACGGGGAGCTGTTTTTT.

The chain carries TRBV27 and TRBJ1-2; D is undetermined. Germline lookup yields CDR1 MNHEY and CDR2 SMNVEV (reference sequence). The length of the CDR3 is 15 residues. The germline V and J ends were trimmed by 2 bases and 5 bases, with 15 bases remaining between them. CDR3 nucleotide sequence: TGTGCCAGCAGTTTAGCCCCGAACCTTAAGTATGGCTACACCTTC. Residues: CASSLAPNLKYGYTF.

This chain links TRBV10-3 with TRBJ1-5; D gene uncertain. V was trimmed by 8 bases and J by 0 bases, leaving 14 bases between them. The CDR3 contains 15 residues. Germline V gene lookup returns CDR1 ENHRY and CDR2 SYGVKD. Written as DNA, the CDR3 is TGTGCCATCTCGGACGGCGGATATAGCAATCAGCCCCAGCATTTT. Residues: CAISDGGYSNQPQHF.

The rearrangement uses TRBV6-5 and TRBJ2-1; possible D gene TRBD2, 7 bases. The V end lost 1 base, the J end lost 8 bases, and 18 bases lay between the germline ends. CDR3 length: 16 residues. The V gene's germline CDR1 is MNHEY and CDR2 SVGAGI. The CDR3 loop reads CASSYFLGGGLHEQFF. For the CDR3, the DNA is TGTGCCAGCAGTTACTTCCTGGGGGGGGGCCTTCATGAGCAGTTCTTC.

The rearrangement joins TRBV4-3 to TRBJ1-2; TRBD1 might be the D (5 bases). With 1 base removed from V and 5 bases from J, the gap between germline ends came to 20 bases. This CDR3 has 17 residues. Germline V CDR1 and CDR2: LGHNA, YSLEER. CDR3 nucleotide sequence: TGCGCCAGCAGCCAAGTCTACCGCGGAGGGGCTCGGTATGGCTACACCTTC. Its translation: CASSQVYRGGARYGYTF.

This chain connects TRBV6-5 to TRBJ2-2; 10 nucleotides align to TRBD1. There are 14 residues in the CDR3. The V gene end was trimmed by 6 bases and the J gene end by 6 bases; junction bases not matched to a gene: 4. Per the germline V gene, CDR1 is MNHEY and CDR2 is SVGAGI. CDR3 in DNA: TGTGCCAGCAGGGGGACAGGGGCCCCCGGGGAGCTGTTTTTT. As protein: CASRGTGAPGELFF.

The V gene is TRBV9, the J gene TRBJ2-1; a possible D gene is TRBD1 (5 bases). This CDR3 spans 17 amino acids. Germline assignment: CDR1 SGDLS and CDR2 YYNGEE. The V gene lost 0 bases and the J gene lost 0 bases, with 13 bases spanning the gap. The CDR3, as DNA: TGTGCCAGCAGCGTAGGGAAGGGGTCCAGCTCCTACAATGAGCAGTTCTTC. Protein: CASSVGKGSSSYNEQFF.

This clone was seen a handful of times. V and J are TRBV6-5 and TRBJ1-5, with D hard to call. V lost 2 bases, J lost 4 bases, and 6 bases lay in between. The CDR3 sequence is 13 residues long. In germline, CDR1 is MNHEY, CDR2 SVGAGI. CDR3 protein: CASSYEGNQPQHF. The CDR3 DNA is TGTGCCAGCAGTTACGAGGGAAATCAGCCCCAGCATTTT.

CDR3 protein: CASSEGGQVTDTQYF. The CDR3 bases are TGTGCCAGCAGTGAGGGCGGACAGGTCACAGATACGCAGTATTTT. V gene TRBV6-4 combines with J gene TRBJ2-3; 7 nucleotides align to TRBD1. The CDR3 has 15 amino acids. Germline values: CDR1 MRHNA, CDR2 SNTAGT. With 3 bases clipped from V and 2 bases from J, the junction kept 5 bases outside the gene matches.

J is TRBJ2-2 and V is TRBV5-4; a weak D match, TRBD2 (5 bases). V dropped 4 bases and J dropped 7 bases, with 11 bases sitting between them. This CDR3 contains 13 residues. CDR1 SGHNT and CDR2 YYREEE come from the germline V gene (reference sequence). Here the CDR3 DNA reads TGTGCCAGCAGCGCGGGCGACGGCGGGGAGCTGTTTTTT. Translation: CASSAGDGGELFF.

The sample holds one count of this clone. CDR3 region: CASSINAGGQPQHF. CDR3 nucleotide sequence: TGTGCCAGTAGTATAAACGCGGGGGGTCAGCCCCAGCATTTT. V is TRBV19 and J is TRBJ1-5, with a weak D call TRBD1 (5 bases). V was clipped by 2 bases and J by 6 bases, with 11 bases between them. The CDR3 has 14 residues. CDR1 and CDR2 (germline): LNHDA, SQIVND (reference sequence).

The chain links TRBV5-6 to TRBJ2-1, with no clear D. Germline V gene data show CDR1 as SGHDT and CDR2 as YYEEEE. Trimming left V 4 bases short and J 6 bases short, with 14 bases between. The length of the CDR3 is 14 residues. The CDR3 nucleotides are TGTGCCAGCAGCATTGCTGGGGTCTCCAATGAGCAGTTCTTC. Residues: CASSIAGVSNEQFF. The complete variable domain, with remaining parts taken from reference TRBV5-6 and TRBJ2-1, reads DAGVTQSPTHLIKTRGQQVTLRCSPKSGHDTVSWYQQALGQGPQFIFQYYEEEERQRGNFPDRFSGHQFPNYSSELNVNALLLGDSALYLCASSIAGVSNEQFFGPGTRLTVL.

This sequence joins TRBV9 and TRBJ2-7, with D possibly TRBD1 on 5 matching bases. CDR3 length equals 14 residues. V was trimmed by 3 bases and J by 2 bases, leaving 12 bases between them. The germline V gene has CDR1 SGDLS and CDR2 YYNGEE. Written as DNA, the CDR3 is TGTGCCAGCAGCGAGGACACAACACCCTACGAGCAGTACTTC. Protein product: CASSEDTTPYEQYF.

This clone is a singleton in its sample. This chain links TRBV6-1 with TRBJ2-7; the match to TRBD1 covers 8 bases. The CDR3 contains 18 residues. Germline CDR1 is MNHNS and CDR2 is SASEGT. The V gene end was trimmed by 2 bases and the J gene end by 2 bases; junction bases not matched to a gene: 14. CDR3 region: CASSEIGQGSSLTYEQYF. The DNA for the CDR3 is TGTGCCAGCAGTGAAATCGGACAGGGAAGTTCGTTGACCTACGAGCAGTACTTC.

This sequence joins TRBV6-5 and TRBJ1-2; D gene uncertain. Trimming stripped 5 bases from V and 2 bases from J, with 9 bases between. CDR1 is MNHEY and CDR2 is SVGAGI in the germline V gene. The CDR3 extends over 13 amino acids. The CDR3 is CASSLSRNYGYTF. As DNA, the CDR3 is TGTGCCAGCAGTCTGTCCAGGAACTATGGCTACACCTTC.

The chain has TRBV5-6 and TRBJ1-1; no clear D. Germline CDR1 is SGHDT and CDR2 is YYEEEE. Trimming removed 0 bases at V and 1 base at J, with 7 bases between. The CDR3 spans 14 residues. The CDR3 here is CASSLELKNTEAFF. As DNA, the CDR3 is TGTGCCAGCAGCTTGGAGCTCAAGAACACTGAAGCTTTCTTT.